A selection of T cell receptor beta chains follows, all from one sample in a study of blood T cells in healthy people across ages. One entry per CDR3 protein results from TCRdb running MiXCR on the 5' RACE reads. The data show about 1.4 million distinct CDR3 sequences, approximately 59% seen once. Source material: blood. These receptors came from a man between 18 and 35 years old in good health. The CDR3 runs from the conserved cysteine through the conserved F or W. Each record gives: J gene, clone size, D gene, V gene, CDR3 protein, CDR3 DNA. D genes are given only for firm matches. Clone size is not always given. Where it is, it says once, few, many or a class for expanded clones.

>TRBJ1-2|NA|NA|TRBV4-1
CASSQDYNYTF
TGCGCCAGCAGCCAAGATTACAACTACACCTTC
>TRBJ2-5|few|NA|TRBV2
CASSPYREETQYF
TGTGCCAGCAGCCCTTACAGGGAAGAGACCCAGTACTTC
>TRBJ2-2|NA|NA|TRBV27
CASGLSGGWTGELFF
TGCGCCAGCGGCCTCTCCGGTGGGTGGACCGGGGAGCTGTTTTTT
>TRBJ1-5|NA|TRBD1|TRBV15
CATSSGQGAVQPQHF
TGTGCCACCTCTTCTGGCCAGGGGGCCGTTCAGCCCCAGCATTTT
>TRBJ2-7|few|NA|TRBV15
CATSRVSYSYEQYF
TGTGCCACCAGCAGAGTATCCTACTCCTACGAGCAGTACTTC
>TRBJ2-1|NA|TRBD2|TRBV29-1
CSLTPSGSYNEQFF
TGCAGCCTGACCCCTAGCGGATCATACAATGAGCAGTTCTTC
>TRBJ2-5|NA|NA|TRBV3-1
CASSQKPEQETQYF
TGTGCCAGCAGCCAGAAACCAGAACAAGAGACCCAGTACTTC
>TRBJ2-5|NA|NA|TRBV3-1
CASSQDLALETQYF
TGTGCCAGCAGCCAAGATCTCGCTTTGGAGACCCAGTACTTC
>TRBJ2-3|NA|TRBD2|TRBV27
CASTLFSSGEINTDTQYF
TGTGCCAGCACCCTTTTTTCTAGCGGGGAGATCAACACAGATACGCAGTATTTT
>TRBJ1-5|NA|NA|TRBV5-5
CASSLVYGDQPQHF
TGTGCCAGCAGCTTGGTTTACGGGGATCAGCCCCAGCATTTT
>TRBJ2-4|NA|NA|TRBV19
CAVKGRSKNIQYF
TGTGCCGTTAAGGGACGGAGCAAAAACATTCAGTACTTC
>TRBJ2-7|NA|NA|TRBV4-1
CASSQGGSGTFPYEQYF
TGCGCCAGCAGCCAAGGGGGTAGCGGCACTTTCCCCTACGAGCAGTACTTC
>TRBJ1-5|NA|NA|TRBV10-3
CAISEGPNQPQHF
TGTGCCATCAGTGAGGGGCCAAATCAGCCCCAGCATTTT
>TRBJ2-7|NA|NA|TRBV30
CAARAGKNEQYF
TGTGCCGCCCGTGCAGGGAAAAACGAGCAGTACTTC
>TRBJ2-7|NA|TRBD1|TRBV27
CASSYAGGLSYEQYF
TGTGCCAGCAGTTACGCAGGGGGTCTATCCTACGAGCAGTACTTC
>TRBJ2-7|NA|NA|TRBV28
CASSPNRDPYEQYF
TGTGCCAGCAGTCCCAATCGGGACCCCTACGAGCAGTACTTC
>TRBJ2-7|NA|NA|TRBV27
CASSLSQGGSYEQYF
TGTGCCAGCAGTTTGTCCCAGGGAGGATCCTACGAGCAGTACTTC
>TRBJ2-1|NA|NA|TRBV4-1
CASSHTGRLYEQFF
TGCGCCAGCAGCCACACAGGAAGGTTGTATGAGCAGTTCTTC
>TRBJ2-5|NA|NA|TRBV5-1
CASSLVGAGEEAQYF
TGCGCCAGCAGCTTGGTCGGGGCTGGAGAAGAGGCCCAGTACTTC
>TRBJ2-7|NA|TRBD2|TRBV20-1
CSTGGPYEQYF
TGCAGTACGGGGGGGCCCTACGAGCAGTACTTC
>TRBJ2-1|few|NA|TRBV27
CASSPDPRGRYNEQFF
TGTGCCAGCAGCCCAGACCCTCGGGGGAGGTACAATGAGCAGTTCTTC
>TRBJ1-2|NA|NA|TRBV3-1
CASSQEIQAVYGYTF
TGTGCCAGCAGCCAAGAAATCCAGGCCGTCTATGGCTACACCTTC
>TRBJ1-2|NA|TRBD1|TRBV2
CASSELSGQGYGYTF
TGTGCCAGCAGTGAATTATCAGGACAGGGCTATGGCTACACCTTC
>TRBJ2-7|few|NA|TRBV29-1
CSVGQSAGQLTYEQYF
TGCAGCGTCGGGCAATCGGCGGGACAGCTAACCTACGAGCAGTACTTC
>TRBJ1-5|NA|NA|TRBV10-3
CAISGRRSTLAQPQHF
TGTGCCATCAGTGGGAGAAGGTCCACCCTGGCTCAGCCCCAGCATTTT
>TRBJ2-7|NA|TRBD2|TRBV30
CAWMASGAYEQYF
TGTGCCTGGATGGCTAGCGGGGCCTACGAGCAGTACTTC
>TRBJ2-7|few|TRBD1|TRBV29-1
CSVVTGFYEQYF
TGCAGCGTTGTGACAGGGTTCTACGAGCAGTACTTC